A selection of T cell receptor beta chains follows, all from one sample in a study of T-cell reconstitution after alpha-beta-depleted transplantation in children. TCRdb reprocessed the PCR reads with MiXCR, giving one entry per CDR3 protein. The table has about 300,000 distinct CDR3 sequences, 10% seen once. The sequences come from PBMCs, collected before TCRalphabeta/CD19-depleted stem cell transplant. All receptors come from a boy under three years old with acute myeloid leukemia, due to receive a stem cell transplant. Both conserved end residues are part of each CDR3. The D gene is left open where the match is weak. Size values are once, few and many counts, or a class for expanded clones, and some rows have none.

TRBJ2-2 TRBV20-1 many . TGCAGTGCCCAGTCTAGCTCAGCCGGGGAGCTGTTTTTT CSAQSSSAGELFF
TRBJ2-1 TRBV19 many TRBD2 TGTGCCAGTAGTATGTCTAGCGGGAAGGTAGGTGAGCAGTTCTTC CASSMSSGKVGEQFF
TRBJ2-7 TRBV24-1 many . TGTGCCACACAAAAACAGGACAGCTACGAGCAGTACTTC CATQKQDSYEQYF
TRBJ1-4 TRBV12-3/TRBV12-4 few . TGTGCCACCGAGCGCGCAACTAATGAAAAACTGTTTTTT CATERATNEKLFF
TRBJ2-2 TRBV28 many . TGTGCCAGCAGTTTATTGGGGACGGGCACCGGGGAGCTGTTTTTT CASSLLGTGTGELFF
TRBJ2-3 TRBV3-1 many TRBD1 TGTGCCAGCAGCCAAGACGCCGGGACAGGGAATACGCAGTATTTT CASSQDAGTGNTQYF
TRBJ2-6 TRBV29-1 many TRBD1 TGCAGCGCCCTGGACAGGGCAACAAGCTCTGGGGCCAACGTCCTGACTTTC CSALDRATSSGANVLTF
TRBJ1-6 TRBV4-2 many . TGTGCCAGCAGTCCCGGACTGAATTCACCCCTCCACTTT CASSPGLNSPLHF
TRBJ1-6 TRBV5-1 . TRBD1 TGCGCCAGCAGCTTGGGGACAGGGCTCTCCAATTCACCCCTCCACTTT CASSLGTGLSNSPLHF
TRBJ1-2 TRBV28 many TRBD1 TGTGCCAGCAGTTTATTTGACAGGGGGAAGGCCTACACCTTC CASSLFDRGKAYTF
TRBJ2-1 TRBV7-2 many . TGTGCCAGCAGCTTAGTTGACCCTTACTACAATGAGCAGTTCTTC CASSLVDPYYNEQFF
TRBJ1-1 TRBV5-1 many . TGCGCCAGCAGCCCGGCAAAGATGAACACTGAAGCTTTCTTT CASSPAKMNTEAFF
TRBJ2-5 TRBV12-3/TRBV12-4 many TRBD2 TGTGCCAGCAGTTTAAATAGCGGGAGGATTGGGGAGACCCAGTACTTC CASSLNSGRIGETQYF
TRBJ1-1 TRBV24-1 many TRBD1 TGTGCCACCAGTGAGACCCCACAGGGGAACCCTGAAGCTTTCTTT CATSETPQGNPEAFF
TRBJ2-1 TRBV27 . TRBD1 TGTGCCAGCAGCGACAGGGGAACCTACAATGAGCAGTTCTTC CASSDRGTYNEQFF
TRBJ2-7 TRBV20-1 few TRBD2 TGCAGTGCTAGAGACCAACTAGCGGCGGGTTACGAGCAGTACTTC CSARDQLAAGYEQYF
TRBJ2-2 TRBV4-2 many TRBD1 TGTGCCAGCAGCCACCCCCCGGGACAGGGGGACACCGGGGAGCTGTTTTTT CASSHPPGQGDTGELFF
TRBJ2-7 TRBV15 many TRBD2 TGTGCCACCAGCGGAGTTACAGCGGCGGGAGGGTATCCCTACGAGCAGTACTTC CATSGVTAAGGYPYEQYF
TRBJ2-3 TRBV5-5 many TRBD2 TGTGCCAGCAGCTTTTACGCGGGAGCCTTTCAGGGGTATTTT CASSFYAGAFQGYF
TRBJ2-5 TRBV3-1 few TRBD1 TGTGCCAGCAGCCAAGGGACAGGACCCGAGACCCAGTACTTC CASSQGTGPETQYF
TRBJ2-7 TRBV20-1 many TRBD2 TGCAGTGCTAGAGTAACTAGCGGGGGGTCGGTCCACAGCGAGCAGTACTTC CSARVTSGGSVHSEQYF
TRBJ2-6 TRBV12-3/TRBV12-4 many TRBD2 TGTGCCAGCAGTTCGCCGGGACTAGCGGGGTCTGGGGCCAACGTCCTGACTTTC CASSSPGLAGSGANVLTF
TRBJ2-4 TRBV29-1 many TRBD2 TGCAGCGCGGAGATTAGCGGGAGGGCCAAAAACATTCAGTACTTC CSAEISGRAKNIQYF
TRBJ2-2 TRBV24-1 many . TGTGCCACCAAATTGGGCGGGGAGCTGTTTTTT CATKLGGELFF
TRBJ2-2 TRBV4-3 few . TGCGCCAGCAGCCAACAGGGGGGGGGCAGGGAGCTGTTTTTT CASSQQGGGRELFF
TRBJ2-2 TRBV11-2 many TRBD2 TGTGCCAGCAGCTTCCCGACTAGCGGGAGGGCCTACACCGGGGAGCTGTTTTTT CASSFPTSGRAYTGELFF
TRBJ1-5 TRBV20-1 . TRBD1 TGCAGTGCTACGGACAGGTTGGGAGGAACCAATCAGCCCCAGCATTTT CSATDRLGGTNQPQHF
TRBJ2-4 TRBV5-1 once TRBD2 TGCGCCAGCGGCTCCGGGACTAGCGCAACCCTAGCCAAAAACATTCAGTACTTC CASGSGTSATLAKNIQYF
TRBJ2-7 TRBV19 . TRBD2 TGTGCCAGCGATGGGACTAGCGGTCTTACTTTTTCCTCCTACGAGCAGTACTTC CASDGTSGLTFSSYEQYF
TRBJ2-5 TRBV28 many TRBD1 TGTGCCAGCAGCTTAGCTGGGACAGGGGGTGAGACCCAGTACTTC CASSLAGTGGETQYF
TRBJ2-3 TRBV29-1 many . TGCAGCGTTGTTGAGGGACCAGATACGCAGTATTTT CSVVEGPDTQYF